This TCR beta chain originates from a study of beta chain features in type 1 diabetes. General study results and limits: The study found that naive, central memory and Treg TCRB repertoires appeared more similar in patients than in healthy donors.

This CDR3 is built from 13 residues. Trimming took off 2 bases at V and 0 bases at J, with 4 bases between the two ends. The V gene's germline CDR1 is SGHTA and CDR2 FQGTGA. Isolated RNA was reverse transcribed in full, so expressed TCRB transcripts were sequenced. About 3.6 million reads per sample on average were obtained from naive, central memory and regulatory T cell samples. Assay: immunoSEQ multiplex PCR; the TCRdb copy retains only in-frame clones and omits some. The sample has 430,000 or so clones; approximately 10% are singletons. Turning to this clone: The target antigen is unknown. Other nucleotide sequences in the sample specify the same CDR3.

V is TRBV7-3 and J is TRBJ1-1, with D uncertain. The sequencing sample was made of naive CD4+ T cells from blood. The receptor was derived from a woman between 18 and 29 years old in good health. The CDR3 loop reads CASSLSVNTEAFF. The CDR3 bases are TGTGCCAGCAGCTTATCCGTGAACACTGAAGCTTTCTTT.